A selection of T cell receptor beta chains follows, all from one sample in a study of technical replicates of blood from a handful of donors. Only in-frame clones appear in the TCRdb table, and some are missing; sequencing was by immunoSEQ multiplex PCR. Of more than 90,000 clones listed, approximately 96% are singletons. Sequenced: T cells isolated from PBMCs. Receptors originate from a human donor in good health. Each CDR3 is given with its conserved first and last residue. The order of the fields is clone size, J gene, CDR3 length, D gene, V gene, CDR3 DNA, CDR3 protein. A D gene is named only where the DNA matches it firmly. The listing skips clone size in some rows; elsewhere it reads once, few, many or a size class.

clone_size: .
j_call: TRBJ1-1
cdr3_length: 15
d_call: TRBD1
v_call: TRBV11-2
cdr3_nt: TGTGCCAGCAGCTTTGGGACAGGGCTTGATCTCGAAGCTTTCTTT
cdr3_aa: CASSFGTGLDLEAFF

clone_size: .
j_call: TRBJ2-1
cdr3_length: 14
d_call: TRBD1
v_call: TRBV6-5
cdr3_nt: TGTGCCAGCAGGAGACAGGGTATCTACAATGAGCAGTTCTTC
cdr3_aa: CASRRQGIYNEQFF

clone_size: .
j_call: TRBJ1-1
cdr3_length: 15
d_call: .
v_call: TRBV27
cdr3_nt: TGTGCCAGCAGTTTACGCGGGGGGGGAAGCACTGAAGCTTTCTTT
cdr3_aa: CASSLRGGGSTEAFF

clone_size: .
j_call: TRBJ2-2
cdr3_length: 15
d_call: TRBD1
v_call: TRBV4-1
cdr3_nt: TGCGCCAGCAGCCTCAGGGGGACCAACACCGGGGAGCTGTTTTTT
cdr3_aa: CASSLRGTNTGELFF

clone_size: .
j_call: TRBJ2-3
cdr3_length: 15
d_call: TRBD2
v_call: TRBV7-9
cdr3_nt: TGTGCCAGCAGCTTCGGACTAGCGACCACAGATACGCAGTATTTT
cdr3_aa: CASSFGLATTDTQYF

clone_size: once
j_call: TRBJ2-7
cdr3_length: 15
d_call: .
v_call: TRBV5-4
cdr3_nt: TGTGCCAGCAGCCTAACCGGGACATCAATGAGGGAGCAGTACTTC
cdr3_aa: CASSLTGTSMREQYF

clone_size: .
j_call: TRBJ1-1
cdr3_length: 14
d_call: .
v_call: TRBV2
cdr3_nt: TGTGCCAGCATCCGGGACAACCTGAACACTGAAGCTTTCTTT
cdr3_aa: CASIRDNLNTEAFF

clone_size: .
j_call: TRBJ2-2
cdr3_length: 15
d_call: TRBD1
v_call: TRBV27
cdr3_nt: TGTGCCAGTGCACCGTGGCAGGGGGTCGTCGGGGAGCTGTTTTTT
cdr3_aa: CASAPWQGVVGELFF

clone_size: .
j_call: TRBJ2-5
cdr3_length: 18
d_call: TRBD2
v_call: TRBV4-1
cdr3_nt: TGCGCCAGCAGCCAAGAAGGACTAGCGGGGGGTCCCGGCGGGACCCAGTACTTC
cdr3_aa: CASSQEGLAGGPGGTQYF

clone_size: .
j_call: TRBJ2-5
cdr3_length: 14
d_call: TRBD2
v_call: TRBV11-3
cdr3_nt: TGTGCCAGCAGCCTCCGTAGCGGGGAGGAGACCCAGTACTTC
cdr3_aa: CASSLRSGEETQYF

clone_size: .
j_call: TRBJ1-2
cdr3_length: 15
d_call: TRBD1
v_call: TRBV5-1
cdr3_nt: TGCGCCAGCAGCCCCTCAGGGGACAGTAACTATGGCTACACCTTC
cdr3_aa: CASSPSGDSNYGYTF

clone_size: .
j_call: TRBJ1-2
cdr3_length: 17
d_call: .
v_call: TRBV4-1
cdr3_nt: TGCGCCAGCAGCCAAGGGGCAGGGCGTCCACCCGGATATGGCTACACCTTC
cdr3_aa: CASSQGAGRPPGYGYTF

clone_size: .
j_call: TRBJ2-3
cdr3_length: 14
d_call: TRBD1
v_call: TRBV7-2
cdr3_nt: TGTGCCAGCAGCTTAGGAGGGGTACAGGGGGTGCAGTATTTT
cdr3_aa: CASSLGGVQGVQYF

clone_size: once
j_call: TRBJ1-1
cdr3_length: 15
d_call: TRBD1
v_call: TRBV19
cdr3_nt: TGTGCCAGTAGGCCTCCGGGACAGATGAACACTGAAGCTTTCTTT
cdr3_aa: CASRPPGQMNTEAFF

clone_size: .
j_call: TRBJ2-1
cdr3_length: 18
d_call: TRBD2
v_call: TRBV25-1
cdr3_nt: TGTGCCAGCAGTGAATATATGACGGGGGGGCTGTATTACAATGAGCAGTTCTTC
cdr3_aa: CASSEYMTGGLYYNEQFF

clone_size: .
j_call: TRBJ2-3
cdr3_length: 12
d_call: .
v_call: TRBV30
cdr3_nt: TGTGCCTGGTACTATGTACCAGATACGCAGTATTTT
cdr3_aa: CAWYYVPDTQYF

clone_size: once
j_call: TRBJ2-5
cdr3_length: 15
d_call: .
v_call: TRBV7-6
cdr3_nt: TGTGCCAGCAGCGTGGCCGAGGTAAATAAAGAGACCCAGTACTTC
cdr3_aa: CASSVAEVNKETQYF

clone_size: .
j_call: TRBJ1-2
cdr3_length: 14
d_call: TRBD1
v_call: TRBV12-5
cdr3_nt: TGTGCTAGTGGTTCGCCAGACAGGGACTATGGCTACACCTTC
cdr3_aa: CASGSPDRDYGYTF

clone_size: .
j_call: TRBJ2-1
cdr3_length: 16
d_call: TRBD2
v_call: TRBV6-1
cdr3_nt: TGTGCCAGCAGAGAAGGGACTAGCGGGAGAGGGAATGAGCAGTTCTTC
cdr3_aa: CASREGTSGRGNEQFF

clone_size: .
j_call: TRBJ2-5
cdr3_length: 15
d_call: .
v_call: TRBV6-1
cdr3_nt: TGTGCCAGCAGTGATTTTAGTAGGGGTTTTGGGACCCAGTACTTC
cdr3_aa: CASSDFSRGFGTQYF